Listed below are T cell receptor beta chains from one sample, sequenced in a study of spatial heterogeneity in lung cancer. TCRdb fed the 5' RACE reads into MiXCR, producing one record per CDR3 protein. Of about 9,300 distinct CDR3 sequences in the sample, 6% to 6.5% were seen once. Source: lung tumor tissue, taken at surgery. Receptors originate from a male donor with early-stage non-small cell lung cancer. CDR3s include the opening cysteine and the closing phenylalanine or tryptophan. A D gene is named only where the DNA matches it firmly. Not all rows give a size; the values are once, few, many and, for expanded clones, a class.

cdr3_aa cdr3_nt j_call v_call clone_size d_call
CASSTFPQGPQHF TGTGCCAGTAGTACCTTTCCGCAAGGACCCCAGCATTTT TRBJ1-5 TRBV19 many NA
CASSSRQGTDTQYF TGCGCCAGCAGCTCCCGACAGGGCACAGATACGCAGTATTTT TRBJ2-3 TRBV5-1 many NA
CASSPTGGNSPLHF TGTGCCAGTAGTCCGACAGGGGGTAATTCACCCCTCCACTTT TRBJ1-6 TRBV19 NA TRBD1
CSARVRPNNEQFF TGCAGTGCTAGAGTTCGACCCAACAATGAGCAGTTCTTC TRBJ2-1 TRBV20-1 medium-sized NA
CASSYWTANTEAFF TGCGCCAGCAGTTATTGGACGGCGAACACTGAAGCTTTCTTT TRBJ1-1 TRBV4-3 many NA
CASSSGQPPYEQYF TGTGCCAGCAGCTCCGGACAGCCCCCCTACGAGCAGTACTTC TRBJ2-7 TRBV7-3 few NA
CAWSEGSGIEKLFF TGTGCCTGGAGCGAGGGGAGCGGAATTGAAAAACTGTTTTTT TRBJ1-4 TRBV30 many NA
CSARDLQYEQYF TGCAGTGCTAGAGATCTCCAGTACGAGCAGTACTTC TRBJ2-7 TRBV20-1 NA NA
CASSFQGGNTEAFF TGTGCCAGCAGTTTCCAGGGGGGGAACACTGAAGCTTTCTTT TRBJ1-1 TRBV12-3/TRBV12-4 many TRBD1
CASRYGQEGNQPQHF TGTGCCAGCAGATATGGACAGGAGGGCAATCAGCCCCAGCATTTT TRBJ1-5 TRBV6-1 NA TRBD1
CASSLDQGARTEAFF TGTGCCAGCAGCTTAGACCAGGGGGCCCGCACTGAAGCTTTCTTT TRBJ1-1 TRBV11-2 many TRBD1
CAWTEPGAGELFF TGTGCCTGGACCGAGCCGGGGGCCGGGGAGCTGTTTTTT TRBJ2-2 TRBV30 many NA
CASSLFQLSYNSPLHF TGTGCCAGCAGCTTATTTCAGCTCTCCTATAATTCACCCCTCCACTTT TRBJ1-6 TRBV7-2 many NA
CASSRRTANTGELFF TGTGCCAGTAGTAGGAGGACAGCGAACACCGGGGAGCTGTTTTTT TRBJ2-2 TRBV19 many NA
CASSLSQVGEQYF TGTGCCAGCAGCTTGTCACAGGTGGGCGAGCAGTACTTC TRBJ2-7 TRBV11-2 NA NA
CASSYTGGNQPQHF TGTGCCAGCAGTTATACAGGGGGCAATCAGCCCCAGCATTTT TRBJ1-5 TRBV6-2/TRBV6-3 many TRBD1
CASSARPGQVDGYTF TGTGCCAGCAGCGCCCGGCCGGGACAGGTGGATGGCTACACCTTC TRBJ1-2 TRBV7-2 many TRBD1
CSAIPSTDTQYF TGCAGTGCTATCCCCTCCACAGATACGCAGTATTTT TRBJ2-3 TRBV20-1 many NA
CSVRRGRTGELFF TGCAGTGTCAGGAGGGGGCGCACCGGGGAGCTGTTTTTT TRBJ2-2 TRBV20-1 many NA
CSATPTYLGQGYTGELFF TGCAGTGCTACACCCACCTACCTGGGACAGGGATACACCGGGGAGCTGTTTTTT TRBJ2-2 TRBV20-1 medium-sized TRBD1
CASSLSWQSESAYEQYF TGTGCCAGCAGCTTGTCATGGCAGTCCGAGTCCGCCTACGAGCAGTACTTC TRBJ2-7 TRBV5-6 NA NA
CASSLSGSGATSTDTQYF TGTGCCAGCAGTTTATCGGGTAGCGGGGCCACTAGCACAGATACGCAGTATTTT TRBJ2-3 TRBV27 few TRBD2
CSASWAQRGVLYNEQFF TGCAGTGCTAGTTGGGCCCAGCGGGGGGTCCTTTACAATGAGCAGTTCTTC TRBJ2-1 TRBV20-1 few TRBD2
CASSQAQGGTENTEAFF TGTGCCAGCAGCCAAGCTCAGGGGGGGACAGAGAACACTGAAGCTTTCTTT TRBJ1-1 TRBV4-2 many TRBD1
CASSVTSGGRVGTDTQYF TGTGCCAGCAGCGTGACTAGCGGGGGGCGAGTGGGCACAGATACGCAGTATTTT TRBJ2-3 TRBV9 NA TRBD2
CASSWHTSGGYNEQFF TGTGCCAGCAGTTGGCATACTAGCGGGGGTTACAATGAGCAGTTCTTC TRBJ2-1 TRBV25-1 NA TRBD2
CASSGYISTETYEQYF TGTGCCAGCAGCGGCTACATATCGACAGAGACCTACGAGCAGTACTTC TRBJ2-7 TRBV9 many NA
CASSLGYEQYF TGCGCCAGCAGCTTGGGTTATGAGCAGTACTTC TRBJ2-7 TRBV5-1 NA NA
CASSPGPGGNTIYF TGTGCCAGCAGCCCTGGACCGGGGGGAAACACCATATATTTT TRBJ1-3 TRBV7-3 many NA
CSARVARDTQYF TGCAGTGCTAGAGTGGCCAGAGATACGCAGTATTTT TRBJ2-3 TRBV20-1 NA NA
CASSPDRGVGEKLFF TGTGCCAGCAGTCCAGACAGGGGGGTTGGCGAAAAACTGTTTTTT TRBJ1-4 TRBV12-3/TRBV12-4 few TRBD1
CASSWGGGEETQYF TGCGCCAGCAGTTGGGGGGGGGGAGAAGAGACCCAGTACTTC TRBJ2-5 TRBV10-2 few TRBD2
CASSLERGRKTQYF TGTGCCAGCAGCTTGGAGCGGGGGAGAAAGACCCAGTACTTC TRBJ2-5 TRBV5-6 many TRBD2
CASSPDFAGYSGNTIYF TGTGCCAGCTCACCAGATTTTGCGGGCTACTCTGGAAACACCATATATTTT TRBJ1-3 TRBV18 large NA
CAISEWGMGNEQFF TGTGCCATCAGTGAATGGGGTATGGGCAATGAGCAGTTCTTC TRBJ2-1 TRBV10-3 many NA
CSVLRGGGNSPLHF TGCAGTGTCCTACGGGGGGGCGGCAATTCACCCCTCCACTTT TRBJ1-6 TRBV20-1 many NA
CASSSGQLQETQYF TGTGCCAGCAGTTCAGGACAGCTGCAAGAGACCCAGTACTTC TRBJ2-5 TRBV12-3/TRBV12-4 NA NA
CASSQTGTKGNQPQHF TGTGCCAGCAGTCAGACCGGGACAAAAGGCAATCAGCCCCAGCATTTT TRBJ1-5 TRBV27 NA NA
CASSFSILAGDNVNTDTQYF TGTGCCAGCAGTTTTTCCATACTAGCGGGGGACAACGTTAACACAGATACGCAGTATTTT TRBJ2-3 TRBV28 many TRBD2
CASSQDFGPSSYNEQFF TGTGCCAGCAGCCAAGATTTCGGCCCGAGCTCCTACAATGAGCAGTTCTTC TRBJ2-1 TRBV3-1 NA NA
CASSQSPETEAFF TGCGCCAGCAGTCAGTCCCCGGAGACTGAAGCTTTCTTT TRBJ1-1 TRBV5-1 many NA
CVSKRQGLNTEAFF TGTGTCAGCAAACGACAGGGGTTGAACACTGAAGCTTTCTTT TRBJ1-1 TRBV28 NA TRBD1
CASSYGATNEKLFF TGTGCCAGCAGTTACGGGGCAACTAATGAAAAACTGTTTTTT TRBJ1-4 TRBV6-6 few NA
CATSEVGNQPQHF TGTGCCACCAGCGAAGTGGGCAATCAGCCCCAGCATTTT TRBJ1-5 TRBV15 many NA
CASTGNTEAFF TGTGCCAGCACGGGGAACACTGAAGCTTTCTTT TRBJ1-1 TRBV6-5 many NA
CASRTGVIEAFF TGTGCCAGCCGTACAGGGGTAATTGAAGCTTTCTTT TRBJ1-1 TRBV28 many TRBD1
CASRPGPSDTEAFF TGTGCCAGCAGACCCGGACCCTCCGACACTGAAGCTTTCTTT TRBJ1-1 TRBV7-3 medium-sized NA
CASSLPARASGELFF TGCGCCAGCAGCTTGCCGGCCAGGGCGTCCGGGGAGCTGTTTTTT TRBJ2-2 TRBV5-1 many NA